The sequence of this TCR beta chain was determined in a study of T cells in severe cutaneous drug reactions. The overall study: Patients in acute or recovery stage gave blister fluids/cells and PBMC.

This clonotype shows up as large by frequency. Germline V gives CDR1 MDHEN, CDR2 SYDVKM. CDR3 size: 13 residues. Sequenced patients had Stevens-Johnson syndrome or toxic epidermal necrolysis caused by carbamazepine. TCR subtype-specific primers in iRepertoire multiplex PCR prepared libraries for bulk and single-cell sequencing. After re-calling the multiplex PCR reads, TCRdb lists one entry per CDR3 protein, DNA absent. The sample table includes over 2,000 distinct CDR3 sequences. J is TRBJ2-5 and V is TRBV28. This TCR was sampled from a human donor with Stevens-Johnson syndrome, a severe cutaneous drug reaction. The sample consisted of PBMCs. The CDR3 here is CASSTVALETQYF.